This TCR beta chain was identified during a study of CD8+CD57+ T cells in acquired aplastic anemia. For the study at large: An average of roughly 3 ug of DNA was obtained from sorted CD4+ and CD8+ cells. Study-wide results and caveats: Comparison of patients with controls identified about 27 shared CD8+ CDR3 sequences. Statistical testing detected no significant gap in CD8+ Simpson's diversity between patients and controls.

Per the germline V gene, CDR1 is LNHNV and CDR2 is YYDKDF (reference sequence). This CDR3 is built from 14 residues. CDR3 and TCR beta VDJ profiling relied on genomic DNA as the template. TCRdb re-analysed the reads in MiXCR, keeping a single row per CDR3 protein. The sample carries some 290,000 distinct CDR3 sequences, about 56% recorded once. Regarding this clonotype: The antigen remains unidentified. The junction differs from germline at one of its ends, possibly a read error.

The TCR sequence derives from a human donor with severe aplastic anemia or a healthy control (not recorded which). The chain joins TRBV15 to TRBJ1-2; D is undetermined. The sample comprised sorted CD4+, CD8+, or CD8+CD57+ T cells (not recorded which) from PBMCs. CDR3 loop: CATSRFVGPDGHTF. As DNA, the CDR3 is TGTGCCACCAGCAGGTTCGTGGGCCCTGATGGCCACACCTTC.